The rows below give T cell receptor beta chains drawn from one sample of a study of cytomegalovirus exposure and HLA in healthy donors. Sequencing used immunoSEQ multiplex PCR; TCRdb keeps in-frame clones, though not all of them. Among about 190,000 clones listed, roughly 74% were seen once. The sample consisted of PBMCs. The receptor set was obtained from a woman in her thirties in good health and CMV-seropositive. Both conserved end residues are part of each CDR3. D genes are given only for firm matches. A clone size is listed for some rows: how often the clone was seen (once, few, many), or a class if it is expanded.

clone_size	d_call	v_call	j_call	cdr3_nt	cdr3_aa
NA	NA	TRBV28	TRBJ1-1	TGTGCCAGCAGTCCCCTCAGGGTTAGCACTGAAGCTTTCTTT	CASSPLRVSTEAFF
NA	TRBD1	TRBV5-4	TRBJ2-2	TGTGCCACGGTAGGGGGCCCAGACACCGGGGAGCTGTTTTTT	CATVGGPDTGELFF
few	NA	TRBV27	TRBJ1-5	TGTGCCAGCAGTTTAGGTCCAGATCAGCCCCAGCATTTT	CASSLGPDQPQHF
NA	TRBD2	TRBV5-1	TRBJ2-1	TGCGCCAGCAGCTTGTTTACAGCGGGGAGCTACAATGAGCAGTTCTTC	CASSLFTAGSYNEQFF
NA	NA	TRBV9	TRBJ1-1	TGTGCCAGCAGCCCCCCATATCAGACTGAAGCTTTCTTT	CASSPPYQTEAFF
NA	NA	TRBV6-5	TRBJ2-7	TGTGCCAGCAGTTACTCGATCCACGAGATTGCCTACGAGCAGTACTTC	CASSYSIHEIAYEQYF
NA	NA	TRBV27	TRBJ2-7	TGTGCCAGCAGTCCTCCCGGCGGTTACTACGAGCAGTACTTC	CASSPPGGYYEQYF
NA	NA	TRBV6-1	TRBJ1-1	TGTGCCAGCAGAGCCGGGAGAGAAGCTTTCTTT	CASRAGREAFF
NA	TRBD1	TRBV7-2	TRBJ2-2	TGTGCCAGCAGCACCCGGACAGGGGGAGGTACCGGGGAGCTGTTTTTT	CASSTRTGGGTGELFF
once	NA	TRBV6-1	TRBJ2-1	TGTGCCAGCAGGATTAGCGCGAGCTCCTACAATGAGCAGTTCTTC	CASRISASSYNEQFF
NA	NA	TRBV29-1	TRBJ2-7	TGCAGCGTCCAAGATGCGGCGGATAGCTCCTACGAGCAGTACTTC	CSVQDAADSSYEQYF
NA	NA	TRBV12-5	TRBJ1-1	TGTGCTAGTGGTCATACAGCGAACACTGAAGCTTTCTTT	CASGHTANTEAFF
NA	NA	TRBV19	TRBJ1-4	TGTGCCAGTAGCTTTGACAGTGCAACTAATGAAAAACTGTTTTTT	CASSFDSATNEKLFF
NA	NA	TRBV28	TRBJ2-2	TGTGCCAGCACCTGGAGCGGGGAGCTGTTTTTT	CASTWSGELFF
once	NA	TRBV5-1	TRBJ2-6	TGCGCCAGCAGCCGGGATACAGGGGCCAACGTCCTGACTTTC	CASSRDTGANVLTF
NA	NA	TRBV5-4	TRBJ1-3	TGTGCCAGCTCCTCCCCCAGTCTTGGAAACACCATATATTTT	CASSSPSLGNTIYF
NA	NA	TRBV19	TRBJ1-1	TGTGCCAGTAGTATAGTCCCGAGGGGGTTGACTGAAGCTTTCTTT	CASSIVPRGLTEAFF
NA	NA	TRBV6-1	TRBJ2-3	TGTGCCAGCAGTGCAGGCCTACAGGCAACTAGCACAGATACGCAGTATTTT	CASSAGLQATSTDTQYF
once	TRBD2	TRBV4-3	TRBJ2-2	TGCGCCAGCAGCCCCTTAGCGGGGGGGCTTACCGGGGAGCTGTTTTTT	CASSPLAGGLTGELFF
NA	NA	TRBV5-1	TRBJ2-5	TGCGCCAGCAGCTTGGTGCGGGGGCTGGAAGAGACCCAGTACTTC	CASSLVRGLEETQYF
many	TRBD1	TRBV5-5	TRBJ1-2	TGTGCCAGCAGCTTGTCTAAGGGACAGGGTCCGGGGGGCTATGGCTACACCTTC	CASSLSKGQGPGGYGYTF
few	NA	TRBV27	TRBJ2-7	TGTGCCAGCAGTTTATACAGCGGTAGCAACGAGCAGTACTTC	CASSLYSGSNEQYF
NA	NA	TRBV7-3	TRBJ2-2	TGTGCCAGCAGCTTAGGTCTGATGCGAAGCGCCGGGGAGCTGTTTTTT	CASSLGLMRSAGELFF
NA	NA	TRBV7-2	TRBJ1-6	TGTGCCAGCAGCTTAAGGGCACAGGGAAATTCACCCCTCCACTTT	CASSLRAQGNSPLHF
NA	NA	TRBV5-1	TRBJ1-4	TGCGCCAGCAGCTTTGGGTCGGGGGGGGGAGAAAAACTGTTTTTT	CASSFGSGGGEKLFF
few	TRBD2	TRBV5-6	TRBJ2-1	TGTGCCAGCAGCTTGGCCCTCCTAGCGGGAATATCGAGCAATGAGCAGTTCTTC	CASSLALLAGISSNEQFF
NA	TRBD1	TRBV6-5	TRBJ2-7	TGTGCCAGCAGTCCTGACAGGGACTACGAGCAGTACTTC	CASSPDRDYEQYF
NA	TRBD2	TRBV11-2	TRBJ2-3	TGTGCCAGCAGCTTAGTACTAGCGGGGGCAGGAGATACGCAGTATTTT	CASSLVLAGAGDTQYF
NA	TRBD2	TRBV5-1	TRBJ2-7	TGCGCCAGCAGCTTGACTAGCGGGAAGTTGGCCCCGGTCGAGCAGTACTTC	CASSLTSGKLAPVEQYF
NA	NA	TRBV19	TRBJ2-3	TGTGCCAGTAGTATTTTCAGATTCCCTGGCACAGATACGCAGTATTTT	CASSIFRFPGTDTQYF
NA	NA	TRBV5-6	TRBJ2-7	TGTGCCAGCAGCCGGGACTCTCAGCAGTACTTC	CASSRDSQQYF
NA	TRBD1	TRBV27	TRBJ1-5	TGTGCCAGCAGTCCGGGACAGTACAATCAGCCCCAGCATTTT	CASSPGQYNQPQHF
NA	TRBD2	TRBV19	TRBJ2-1	TGTGCCAGTAGTATCGTGGGAGGGCCGGGTGAGCAGTTCTTC	CASSIVGGPGEQFF
NA	NA	TRBV5-1	TRBJ2-3	TGCGCCAGCAGCTTGGCCATCAAGGGGGAGTCAGATACGCAGTATTTT	CASSLAIKGESDTQYF
NA	TRBD1	TRBV19	TRBJ2-5	TGTGCCAGTAGTCCCAGGGGGGAGACCCAGTACTTC	CASSPRGETQYF
NA	NA	TRBV2	TRBJ2-7	TGTGCCAGCAGTTGGAGGGCCGCCGGGGTCCCCTACGAGCAGTACTTC	CASSWRAAGVPYEQYF
NA	TRBD1	TRBV5-1	TRBJ1-2	TGCGCCAGCAGCTTGGCCTGGGACAGGGGCTTGGATGGCTACACCTTC	CASSLAWDRGLDGYTF
NA	TRBD2	TRBV19	TRBJ2-7	TGTGCCAGTAGTATAACAGCGGGGGCTTCCTACGAGCAGTACTTC	CASSITAGASYEQYF
NA	TRBD2	TRBV10-1	TRBJ2-3	TGCGCCAGCAGCCCCCTAGCGGGGGTTAGCACAGATACGCAGTATTTT	CASSPLAGVSTDTQYF
NA	TRBD1	TRBV6-5	TRBJ2-3	TGTGCCAGCAGTTACTCGACAGGGGGCGAAACAGATACGCAGTATTTT	CASSYSTGGETDTQYF
NA	NA	TRBV2	TRBJ1-1	TGTGCCAGCATAGTGGGCAGTAACACTGAAGCTTTCTTT	CASIVGSNTEAFF
NA	NA	TRBV20-1	TRBJ1-2	TGCAGTGCTAGTTTCAGCTATGGCTACACCTTC	CSASFSYGYTF
few	NA	TRBV5-1	TRBJ1-1	TGCGCCAGCAGCTCCCCGGGGGGGGCGACTGAAGCTTTCTTT	CASSSPGGATEAFF
once	NA	TRBV12-2	TRBJ2-7	TGTGCAAGTCGCTCCCTTTCTAGCGGGAACGGCTCCTACGAGCAGTACTTC	CASRSLSSGNGSYEQYF
NA	TRBD1	TRBV28	TRBJ1-1	TGTGCCAGCCCCGCTTTATCCCCCGACAGGGGGGTCCCTGAAGCTTTCTTT	CASPALSPDRGVPEAFF